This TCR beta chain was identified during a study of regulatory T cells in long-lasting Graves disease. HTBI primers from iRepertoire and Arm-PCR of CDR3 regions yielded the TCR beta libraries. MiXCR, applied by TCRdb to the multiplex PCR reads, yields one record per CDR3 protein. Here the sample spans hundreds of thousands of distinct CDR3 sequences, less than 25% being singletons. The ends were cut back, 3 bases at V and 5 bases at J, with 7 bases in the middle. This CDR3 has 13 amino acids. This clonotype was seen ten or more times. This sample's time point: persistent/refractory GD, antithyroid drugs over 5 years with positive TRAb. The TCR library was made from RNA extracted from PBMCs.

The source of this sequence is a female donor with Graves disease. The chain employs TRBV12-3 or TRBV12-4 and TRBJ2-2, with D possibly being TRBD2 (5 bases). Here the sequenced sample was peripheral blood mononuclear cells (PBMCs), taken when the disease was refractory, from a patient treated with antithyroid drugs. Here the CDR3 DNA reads TGTGCCAGCAGTTTCCCGGGGACCGGGGAGCTGTTTTTT. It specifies CASSFPGTGELFF.